This TCR beta chain was recorded in a study of blood T cell repertoires in COVID-19. The overall study: COVID-19 samples collected from the United States, Italy and Spain covered acute and convalescent phases. Sample material is recorded as cDNA or gDNA derived from T cells, B-cell-depleted T cells, or PBMCs.

The J segment lost 1 base and the V segment lost 9 bases, leaving 16 bases of the junction unmatched. Germline-derived CDR1 and CDR2 are KGHDR and SFDVKD. This CDR3 region has 17 residues. Authors' methods: By means of reference gene primer amplification, nucleated cell counts were estimated. Libraries were prepared by immunoSEQ multiplex PCR; TCRdb keeps only in-frame clonotypes and omits some of them. V and J calls and clone size come straight from that table; D and trimming were deduced from the DNA. The data show some 350,000 clones, around 87% seen once. This receptor was obtained from a human donor in a cohort sampled during active COVID-19. What was sequenced was peripheral blood. V gene TRBV24-1 combines with J gene TRBJ2-5; 7 bases agree with TRBD1. The CDR3 loop is CATADGTSGTAQETQYF. The CDR3 DNA reads TGTGCCACCGCCGATGGTACCTCCGGGACAGCCCAAGAGACCCAGTACTTC.